Sequencing of this T cell receptor (beta chain) was carried out in a study of blood T cell repertoires in COVID-19. CDR3 length equals 14 residues. Trimming removed 2 bases from V and 6 bases from J, with 15 bases in between. CDR1 and CDR2 from the germline V gene are SGHRS and YFSETQ. As processed by the authors: Reference gene primer amplification yielded estimated nucleated cell counts. The assay was immunoSEQ multiplex PCR, and TCRdb's table has in-frame clones only and misses some. The DNA gave D and trimming, while V, J and clone size come from that table. The sample includes approximately 100,000 clones, roughly 92% of them seen just once.

The chain couples TRBV5-1 to TRBJ2-7; weak D call: TRBD2 (6 bases). The TCR comes from a man in his sixties with acute or convalescent COVID-19. Material: peripheral blood. The CDR3 protein is CASSLEGGFGEQYV. The CDR3 DNA reads TGCGCCAGCAGCTTAGAGGGAGGTTTTGGCGAGCAGTACGTC.